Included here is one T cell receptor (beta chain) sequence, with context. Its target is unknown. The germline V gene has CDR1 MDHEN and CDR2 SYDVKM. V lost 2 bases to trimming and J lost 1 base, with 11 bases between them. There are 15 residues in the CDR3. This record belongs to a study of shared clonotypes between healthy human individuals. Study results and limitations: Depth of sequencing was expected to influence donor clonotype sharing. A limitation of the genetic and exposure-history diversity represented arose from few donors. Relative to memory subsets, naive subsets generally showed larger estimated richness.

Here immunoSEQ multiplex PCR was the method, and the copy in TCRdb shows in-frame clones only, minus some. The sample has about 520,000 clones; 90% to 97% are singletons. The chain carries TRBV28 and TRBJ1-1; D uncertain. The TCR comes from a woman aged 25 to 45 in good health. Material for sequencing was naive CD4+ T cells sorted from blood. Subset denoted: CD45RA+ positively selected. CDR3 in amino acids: CASSLRGSGNTEAFF. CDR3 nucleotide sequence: TGTGCCAGCAGTTTACGGGGTTCGGGGAACACTGAAGCTTTCTTT.